The source of this T cell receptor (beta chain) is a study of cytomegalovirus exposure and HLA in healthy donors. Whole-study results and caveats: The listing of about 150 TCR beta chains classed them as cytomegalovirus-associated.

As regards this clone: Its cognate antigen is unknown. A junction end diverges from the germline sequence, so it may reflect a read error. Additional DNA sequences in this sample encode the identical CDR3.

60 Vbeta and 13 Jbeta primers were used in PCR. Assay: immunoSEQ multiplex PCR; the TCRdb copy retains only in-frame clones and omits some. Among about 140,000 clones listed, around 75% were seen once. The CDR3 runs to 16 residues. Germline V gives CDR1 KGHSH, CDR2 LQKENI. The sequenced sample was PBMCs. V usage is TRBV18 and J usage is TRBJ2-5, with D maybe TRBD1 (6 bases). The origin of this receptor is a woman under 40 in good health and CMV-seronegative. This chain's CDR3 is CASSRNPQGSVETQYF. In DNA, the CDR3 is TGTGCCAGTTCACGCAACCCCCAGGGGAGTGTAGAGACCCAGTACTTC.